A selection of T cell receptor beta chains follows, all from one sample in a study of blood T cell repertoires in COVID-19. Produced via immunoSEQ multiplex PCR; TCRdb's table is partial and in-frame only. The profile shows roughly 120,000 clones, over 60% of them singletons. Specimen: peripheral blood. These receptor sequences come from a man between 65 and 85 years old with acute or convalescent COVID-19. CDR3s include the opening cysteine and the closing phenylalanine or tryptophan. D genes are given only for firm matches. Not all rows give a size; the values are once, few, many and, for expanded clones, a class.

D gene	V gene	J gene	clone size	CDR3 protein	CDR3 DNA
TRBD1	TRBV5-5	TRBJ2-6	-	CTSSLRTGVGANVLTF	TGTACCAGCAGCCTACGGACAGGGGTGGGGGCCAACGTCCTGACTTTC
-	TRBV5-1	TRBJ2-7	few	CASSTSSYEQYF	TGCGCCAGCAGCACGAGCTCCTACGAGCAGTACTTC
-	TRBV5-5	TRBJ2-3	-	CASSLGGPRITDTQYF	TGTGCCAGCAGCTTGGGGGGGCCGAGAATAACAGATACGCAGTATTTT
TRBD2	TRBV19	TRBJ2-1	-	CASRGRGYNEQFF	TGTGCCAGTCGAGGGAGGGGCTACAATGAGCAGTTCTTC
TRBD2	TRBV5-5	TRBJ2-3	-	CASTLADTDTQYF	TGTGCCAGCACACTAGCGGATACAGATACGCAGTATTTT
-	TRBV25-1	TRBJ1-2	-	CASRDNGNYGYTF	TGTGCCAGCAGGGACAACGGTAACTATGGCTACACCTTC
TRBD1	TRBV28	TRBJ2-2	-	CATGTVLDNTGELFF	TGTGCCACCGGGACAGTACTCGATAACACCGGGGAGCTGTTTTTT
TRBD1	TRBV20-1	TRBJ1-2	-	CSSQGDYGYTF	TGCAGTTCACAGGGGGACTATGGCTACACCTTC
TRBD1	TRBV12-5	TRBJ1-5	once	CASGRQTGMRDQPQHF	TGTGCTAGTGGTCGCCAGACAGGGATGAGGGATCAGCCCCAGCATTTT
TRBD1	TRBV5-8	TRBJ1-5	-	CASTRDRDQPQHF	TGTGCCAGCACCAGGGACAGGGATCAGCCCCAGCATTTT
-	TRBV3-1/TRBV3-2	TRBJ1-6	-	CASSPRGGNSPLHF	TGTGCCAGCAGTCCCAGGGGTGGTAATTCACCCCTCCACTTT
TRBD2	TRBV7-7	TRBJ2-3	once	CASSLGLAGDSTDTQYF	TGTGCCAGCAGCTTAGGGCTAGCGGGTGACAGCACAGATACGCAGTATTTT
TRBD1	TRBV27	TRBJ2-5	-	CASSPLFGRGQETQYF	TGTGCCAGCAGTCCCCTTTTCGGCAGGGGGCAAGAGACCCAGTACTTC
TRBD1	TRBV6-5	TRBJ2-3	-	CASSYRDRGPDTQYF	TGTGCCAGCAGTTACAGGGACAGGGGACCAGATACGCAGTATTTT
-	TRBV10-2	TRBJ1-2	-	CASSGQGGDGYTF	TGCGCCAGCAGTGGGCAGGGAGGAGATGGCTACACCTTC